This T cell receptor (beta chain) was sequenced for a study of vaccination and CD4 T cells after COVID-19. By proportion, this clonotype is large. Its antigen remains unidentified. The V end was cut by 3 bases, the J end by 2 bases, with 9 bases between. This CDR3 has 14 residues. Germline-derived CDR1 and CDR2 are SEHNR and FQNEAQ (reference sequence). Noted treatment: approximately 11-day PBMC culture with coronavirus spike peptide pools or control peptides (ViraFEST assay). At the Johns Hopkins FTIC core, DNA taken from cultured CD4+ T cells was sequenced by way of the Oncomine TCR Beta short-read assay. TCRdb reprocessed the PCR reads with MiXCR, giving one entry per CDR3 protein. The sample has thousands of distinct CDR3 sequences, about 60% seen once; the top ten hold about 7.3%.

The TCR was taken from a human donor who had recovered from COVID-19. This chain links TRBV7-9 with TRBJ2-3, with D maybe TRBD2 (5 bases). Sample: CD4+ T cells from blood, cultured in vitro. CDR3 nucleotide sequence: TGTGCCAGCAGCTTCCAGGACTCCACAGATACGCAGTATTTT. Protein sequence: CASSFQDSTDTQYF.